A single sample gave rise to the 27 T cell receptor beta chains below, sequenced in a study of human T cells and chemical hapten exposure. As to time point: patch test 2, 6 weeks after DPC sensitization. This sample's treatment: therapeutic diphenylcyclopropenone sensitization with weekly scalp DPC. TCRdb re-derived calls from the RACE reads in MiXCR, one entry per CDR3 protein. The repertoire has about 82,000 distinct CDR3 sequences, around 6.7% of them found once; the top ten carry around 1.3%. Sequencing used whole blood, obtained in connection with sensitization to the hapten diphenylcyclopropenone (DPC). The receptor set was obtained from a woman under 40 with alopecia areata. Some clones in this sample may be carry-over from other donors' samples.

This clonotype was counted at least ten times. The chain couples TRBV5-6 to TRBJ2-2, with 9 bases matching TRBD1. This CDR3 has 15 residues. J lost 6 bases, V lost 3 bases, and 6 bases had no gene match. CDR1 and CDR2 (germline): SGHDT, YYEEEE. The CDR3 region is CASSSDRGWPGELFF. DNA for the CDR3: TGTGCCAGCAGCTCGGACAGGGGTTGGCCCGGGGAGCTGTTTTTT.

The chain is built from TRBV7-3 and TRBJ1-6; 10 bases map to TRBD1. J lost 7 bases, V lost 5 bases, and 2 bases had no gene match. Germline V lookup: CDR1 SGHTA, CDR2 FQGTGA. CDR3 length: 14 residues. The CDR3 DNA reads TGTGCCAGCAGCGAGGGACAGGGGAATTCACCCCTCCACTTT. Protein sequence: CASSEGQGNSPLHF.

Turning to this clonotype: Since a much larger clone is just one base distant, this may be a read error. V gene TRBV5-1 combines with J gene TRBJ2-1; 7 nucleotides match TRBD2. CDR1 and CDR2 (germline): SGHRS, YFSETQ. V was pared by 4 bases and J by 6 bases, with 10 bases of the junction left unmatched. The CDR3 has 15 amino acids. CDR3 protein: CASSLMAGDVNEQFF. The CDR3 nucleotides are TGCGCCAGCAGCCTGATGGCGGGGGACGTCAATGAGCAGTTCTTC.

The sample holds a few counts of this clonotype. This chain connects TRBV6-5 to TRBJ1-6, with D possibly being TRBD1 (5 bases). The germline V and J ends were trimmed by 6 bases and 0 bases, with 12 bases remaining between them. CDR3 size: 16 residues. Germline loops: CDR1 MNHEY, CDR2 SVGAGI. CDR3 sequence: CASRVRGSSYNSPLHF. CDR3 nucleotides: TGTGCCAGCAGAGTCCGGGGGAGCTCCTATAATTCACCCCTCCACTTT.

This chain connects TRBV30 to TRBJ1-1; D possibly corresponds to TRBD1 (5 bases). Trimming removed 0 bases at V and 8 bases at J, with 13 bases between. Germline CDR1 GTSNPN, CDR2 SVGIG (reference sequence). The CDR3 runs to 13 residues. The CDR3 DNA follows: TGTGCCTGGAGTGTTATAGACAGACAAGAAGCTTTCTTT. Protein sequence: CAWSVIDRQEAFF.

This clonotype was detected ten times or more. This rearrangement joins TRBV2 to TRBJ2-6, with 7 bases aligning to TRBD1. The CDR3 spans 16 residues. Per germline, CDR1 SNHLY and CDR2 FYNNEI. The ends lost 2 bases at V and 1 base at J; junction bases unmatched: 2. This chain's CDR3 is CASSENRGSGANVLTF. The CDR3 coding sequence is TGTGCCAGCAGTGAAAACAGGGGTTCTGGGGCCAACGTCCTGACTTTC.

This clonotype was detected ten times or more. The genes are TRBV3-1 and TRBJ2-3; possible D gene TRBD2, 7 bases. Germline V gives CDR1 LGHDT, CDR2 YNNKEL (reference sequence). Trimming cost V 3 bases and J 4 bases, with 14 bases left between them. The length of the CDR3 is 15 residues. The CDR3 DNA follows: TGTGCCAGCAGCCAGGTCGGGGGGCCTGCAGATACGCAGTATTTT. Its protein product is CASSQVGGPADTQYF.

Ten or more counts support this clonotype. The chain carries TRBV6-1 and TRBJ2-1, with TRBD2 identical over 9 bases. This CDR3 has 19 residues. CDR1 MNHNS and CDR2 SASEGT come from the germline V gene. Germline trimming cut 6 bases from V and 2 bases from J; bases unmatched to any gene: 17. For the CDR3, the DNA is TGTGCCAGCAGGCAAGGGGATAGCGGGGGCCTTCAAACCTACAATGAGCAGTTCTTC. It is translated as CASRQGDSGGLQTYNEQFF.

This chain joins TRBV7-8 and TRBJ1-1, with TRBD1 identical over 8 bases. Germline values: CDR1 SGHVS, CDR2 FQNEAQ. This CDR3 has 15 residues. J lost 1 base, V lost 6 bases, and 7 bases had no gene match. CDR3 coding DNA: TGTGCCAGCAGTCCGCAGCAGGGGGCGAACACTGAAGCTTTCTTT. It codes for CASSPQQGANTEAFF.

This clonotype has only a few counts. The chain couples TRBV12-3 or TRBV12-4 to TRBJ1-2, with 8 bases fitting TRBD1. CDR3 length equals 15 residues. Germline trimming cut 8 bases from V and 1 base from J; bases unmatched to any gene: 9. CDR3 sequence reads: CASSKGDRLNYGYTF. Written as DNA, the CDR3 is TGTGCCAGCTCTAAAGGGGACAGGCTTAACTATGGCTACACCTTC.

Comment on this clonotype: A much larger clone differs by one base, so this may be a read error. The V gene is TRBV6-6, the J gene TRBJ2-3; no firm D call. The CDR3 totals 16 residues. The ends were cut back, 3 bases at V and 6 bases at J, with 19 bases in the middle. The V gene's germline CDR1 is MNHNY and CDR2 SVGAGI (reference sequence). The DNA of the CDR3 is TGTGCCAGCAGTTATGACCGGGTCCCGCTGTGGGATACGCAGTATTTT. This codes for CASSYDRVPLWDTQYF.

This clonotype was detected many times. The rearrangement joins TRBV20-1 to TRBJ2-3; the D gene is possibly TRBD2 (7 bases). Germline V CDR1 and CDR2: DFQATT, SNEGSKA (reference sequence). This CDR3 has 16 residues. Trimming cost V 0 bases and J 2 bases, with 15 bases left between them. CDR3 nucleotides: TGCAGTGCTAGAGATGTGAGGGGGGGGAACACAGATACGCAGTATTTT. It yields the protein CSARDVRGGNTDTQYF.

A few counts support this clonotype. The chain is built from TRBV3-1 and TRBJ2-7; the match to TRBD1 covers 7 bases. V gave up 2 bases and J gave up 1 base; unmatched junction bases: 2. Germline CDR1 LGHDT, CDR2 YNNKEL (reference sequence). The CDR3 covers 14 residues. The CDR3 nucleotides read TGTGCCAGCAGCCAACTACAGGGGTCCTACGAGCAGTACTTC. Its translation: CASSQLQGSYEQYF.

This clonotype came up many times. The CDR3 bases are TGTGCCAGCAGCTTAGATCTCCAAAACTATGGCTACACCTTC. It codes for CASSLDLQNYGYTF. V usage is TRBV7-9 and J usage is TRBJ1-2; D remains unclear. Trimming pared 1 base from V and 2 bases from J, leaving 8 bases between. The CDR3 covers 14 residues. CDR1 is SEHNR and CDR2 is FQNEAQ in the germline V gene (reference sequence).

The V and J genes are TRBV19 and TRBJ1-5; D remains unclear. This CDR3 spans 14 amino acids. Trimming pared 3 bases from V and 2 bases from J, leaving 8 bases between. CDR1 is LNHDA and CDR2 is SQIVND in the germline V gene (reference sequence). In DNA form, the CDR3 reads TGTGCCAGTAGTATTCCGATTGGCAATCAGCCCCAGCATTTT. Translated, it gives CASSIPIGNQPQHF.

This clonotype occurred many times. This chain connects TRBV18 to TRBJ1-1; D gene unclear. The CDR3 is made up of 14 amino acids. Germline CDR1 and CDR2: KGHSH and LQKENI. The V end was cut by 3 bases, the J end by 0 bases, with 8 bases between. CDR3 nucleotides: TGTGCCAGCTCACCCGTGGCATTGAACACTGAAGCTTTCTTT. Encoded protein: CASSPVALNTEAFF.

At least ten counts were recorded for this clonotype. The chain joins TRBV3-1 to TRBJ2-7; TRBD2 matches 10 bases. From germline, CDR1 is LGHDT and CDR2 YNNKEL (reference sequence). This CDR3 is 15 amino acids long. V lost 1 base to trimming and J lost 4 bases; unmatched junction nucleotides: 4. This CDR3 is CASSQGTSGGYEQYF. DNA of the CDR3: TGTGCCAGCAGCCAAGGGACTAGCGGAGGGTACGAGCAGTACTTC.

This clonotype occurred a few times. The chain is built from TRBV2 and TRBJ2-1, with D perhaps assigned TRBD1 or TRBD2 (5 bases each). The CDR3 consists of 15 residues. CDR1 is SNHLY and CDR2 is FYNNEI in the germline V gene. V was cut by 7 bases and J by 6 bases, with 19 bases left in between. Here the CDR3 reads CASTTPPGTPNEQFF. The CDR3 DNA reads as TGTGCCAGCACCACCCCCCCAGGGACCCCCAATGAGCAGTTCTTC. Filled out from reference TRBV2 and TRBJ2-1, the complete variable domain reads EPEVTQTPSHQVTQMGQEVILRCVPISNHLYFYWYRQILGQKVEFLVSFYNNEISEKSEIFDDQFSVERPDGSNFTLKIRSTKLEDSAMYFCASTTPPGTPNEQFFGPGTRLTVL.

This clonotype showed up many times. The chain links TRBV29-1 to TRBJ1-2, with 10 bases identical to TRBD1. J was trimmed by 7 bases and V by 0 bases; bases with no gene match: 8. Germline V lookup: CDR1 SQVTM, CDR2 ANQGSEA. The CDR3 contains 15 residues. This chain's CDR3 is CSVEEFDRGRSGYTF. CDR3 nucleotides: TGCAGCGTTGAAGAATTTGACAGGGGGCGTAGTGGCTACACCTTC. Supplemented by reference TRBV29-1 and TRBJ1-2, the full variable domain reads SAVISQKPSRDICQRGTSLTIQCQVDSQVTMMFWYRQQPGQSLTLIATANQGSEATYESGFVIDKFPISRPNLTFSTLTVSNMSPEDSSIYLCSVEEFDRGRSGYTFGSGTRLTVV.

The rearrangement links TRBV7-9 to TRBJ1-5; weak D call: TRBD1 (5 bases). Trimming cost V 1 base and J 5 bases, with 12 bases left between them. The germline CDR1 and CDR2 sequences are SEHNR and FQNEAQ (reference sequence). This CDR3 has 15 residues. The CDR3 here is CASSLDRDGDQPQHF. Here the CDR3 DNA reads TGTGCCAGCAGCTTAGATAGGGACGGGGATCAGCCCCAGCATTTT. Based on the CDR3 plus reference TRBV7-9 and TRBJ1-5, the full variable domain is DTGVSQNPRHKITKRGQNVTFRCDPISEHNRLYWYRQTLGQGPEFLTYFQNEAQLEKSRLLSDRFSAERPKGSFSTLEIQRTEQGDSAMYLCASSLDRDGDQPQHFGDGTRLSIL.

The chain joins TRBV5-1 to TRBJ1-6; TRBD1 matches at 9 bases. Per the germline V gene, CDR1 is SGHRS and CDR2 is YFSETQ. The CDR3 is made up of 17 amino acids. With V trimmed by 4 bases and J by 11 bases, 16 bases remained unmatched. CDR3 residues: CASSPPQDGTGHPPLHF. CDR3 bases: TGCGCCAGCAGCCCGCCCCAAGACGGGACAGGGCATCCACCCCTCCACTTT. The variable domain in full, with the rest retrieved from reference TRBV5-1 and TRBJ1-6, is KAGVTQTPRYLIKTRGQQVTLSCSPISGHRSVSWYQQTPGQGLQFLFEYFSETQRNKGNFPGRFSGRQFSNSRSEMNVSTLELGDSALYLCASSPPQDGTGHPPLHFGNGTRLTVT.

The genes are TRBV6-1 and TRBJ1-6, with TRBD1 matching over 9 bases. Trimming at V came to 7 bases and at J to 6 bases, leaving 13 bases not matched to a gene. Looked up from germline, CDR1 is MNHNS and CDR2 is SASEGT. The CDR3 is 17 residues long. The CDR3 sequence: CASKSRAGTGTNSPLHF. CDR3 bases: TGTGCCAGCAAGAGCCGTGCTGGGACAGGGACTAATTCACCCCTCCACTTT.

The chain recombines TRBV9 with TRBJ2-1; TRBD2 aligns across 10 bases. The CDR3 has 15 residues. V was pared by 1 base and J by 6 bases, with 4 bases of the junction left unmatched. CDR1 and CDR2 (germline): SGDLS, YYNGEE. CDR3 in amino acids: CASSVSQRGGNEQFF. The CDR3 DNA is TGTGCCAGCAGCGTATCTCAGCGGGGGGGCAATGAGCAGTTCTTC.

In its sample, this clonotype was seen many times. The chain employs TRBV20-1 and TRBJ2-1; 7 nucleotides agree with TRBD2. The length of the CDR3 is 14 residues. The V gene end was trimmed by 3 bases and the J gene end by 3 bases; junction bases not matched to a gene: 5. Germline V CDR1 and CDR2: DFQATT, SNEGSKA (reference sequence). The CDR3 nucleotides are TGCAGTGCTAGTGGTCTAGCGGTCTACAATGAGCAGTTCTTC. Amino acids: CSASGLAVYNEQFF.

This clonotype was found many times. This CDR3 is CSALSGYGYTF. The DNA of the CDR3 is TGCAGTGCCTTAAGTGGCTATGGCTACACCTTC. The chain carries TRBV20-1 and TRBJ1-2; D gene ambiguous. Germline CDR1 is DFQATT and CDR2 is SNEGSKA (reference sequence). This CDR3 region has 11 residues. Trimming removed 6 bases from V and 4 bases from J, with 9 bases in between.

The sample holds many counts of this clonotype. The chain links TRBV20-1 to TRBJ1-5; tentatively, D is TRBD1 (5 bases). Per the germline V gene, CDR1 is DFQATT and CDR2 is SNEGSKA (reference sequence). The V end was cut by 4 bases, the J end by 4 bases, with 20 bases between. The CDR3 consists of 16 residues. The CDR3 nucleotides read TGCAGTGCTATACGCCCTTTGGGCAGGGAGAATCAGCCCCAGCATTTT. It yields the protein CSAIRPLGRENQPQHF.

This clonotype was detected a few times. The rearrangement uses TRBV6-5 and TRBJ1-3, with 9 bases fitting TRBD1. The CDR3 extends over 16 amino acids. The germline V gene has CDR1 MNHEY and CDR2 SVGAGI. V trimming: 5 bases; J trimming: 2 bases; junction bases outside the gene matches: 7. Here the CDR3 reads CASSNGDRGAGNTIYF. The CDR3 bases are TGTGCCAGCAGTAACGGAGACAGGGGGGCTGGAAACACCATATATTTT.